This T cell receptor beta chain was recovered during a study of PD-1 blockade in classical Hodgkin lymphoma. Each patient's relapse followed autologous stem cell transplantation, and brentuximab vedotin exposure varied. Patients reached a best response of complete response, partial response or progressive disease. Produced via immunoSEQ multiplex PCR; TCRdb's table is partial and in-frame only. The sample has 20,000 to 25,000 clones, roughly 72% seen once. Regarding this clone: The antigen remains undetermined.

Overall study results and limits: Newly diagnosed patients had baseline TCR diversity that was reportedly lower than that of healthy donors. Differences between repertoires have undefined causes, possibly disease activity or prior therapy.

The sample here was peripheral blood mononuclear cells (PBMCs), taken at baseline. The TCR was taken from a human donor with classical Hodgkin lymphoma.

The chain's CDR3 is CASSFRDPAGEKLFF. The CDR3 DNA is TGTGCCAGCAGCTTCCGGGACCCGGCCGGGGAAAAACTGTTTTTT. The V and J genes are TRBV13 and TRBJ1-4, with D perhaps TRBD1 (5 bases). Germline values: CDR1 PRHDT, CDR2 FYEKMQ (reference sequence). Trimming shortened V by 3 bases and J by 8 bases, and 16 bases separated the two germline ends. The CDR3 extends over 15 amino acids.